The rows below give T cell receptor beta chains drawn from one sample of a study of T cells in Graves' hyperthyroidism and ophthalmopathy. TCRdb passed the multiplex PCR reads through MiXCR, listing each CDR3 protein once. Of around 430,000 distinct CDR3 sequences listed, about 15% are singletons. The sequencing sample was made of blood. These receptor sequences come from a woman aged 25 to 39 with Graves' hyperthyroidism. The CDR3 runs from the conserved cysteine through the conserved F or W. The D gene is left open where the match is weak. Clone size appears in some rows only: once, few, many, or a class for an expanded clone.

clone_size	d_call	v_call	j_call	cdr3_aa	cdr3_nt
many	TRBD2	TRBV3-1	TRBJ2-7	CASSPPGLAGPSDEQYF	TGTGCCAGCAGCCCGCCGGGACTAGCGGGGCCGAGTGACGAGCAGTACTTC
NA	TRBD1	TRBV6-1	TRBJ2-5	CASSERLIRARGPPKTQYF	TGTGCCAGCAGTGAACGTTTGATTAGGGCCAGGGGGCCCCCAAAAACCCAGTACTTC
few	TRBD2	TRBV5-4	TRBJ2-3	CASSWGTSGRVTDTQYF	TGTGCCAGCAGCTGGGGGACTAGCGGGAGGGTCACAGATACGCAGTATTTT
NA	NA	TRBV29-1	TRBJ2-7	CSVEASYEQYF	TGCAGCGTTGAGGCCTCCTACGAGCAGTACTTC
few	NA	TRBV28	TRBJ2-1	CASIAELASNEQFF	TGTGCCAGCATTGCAGAGCTAGCCTCCAATGAGCAGTTCTTC
once	NA	TRBV28	TRBJ1-1	CASSFASGRRPNTEAFF	TGTGCCAGCAGTTTCGCGTCTGGGAGGAGACCGAACACTGAAGCTTTCTTT
many	NA	TRBV30	TRBJ1-2	CAWMRDSYYGYTF	TGTGCCTGGATGCGGGACTCTTACTATGGCTACACCTTC
many	NA	TRBV2	TRBJ1-2	CASTGSSSTYGYTF	TGTGCCAGCACGGGTTCTTCCTCTACCTATGGCTACACCTTC
NA	NA	TRBV28	TRBJ1-2	CASSRLDYGYTF	TGTGCCAGCAGCCGTTTGGACTATGGCTACACCTTC
NA	NA	TRBV19	TRBJ2-5	CANRRGSVETQYF	TGTGCCAACCGGAGAGGTTCGGTGGAGACCCAGTACTTC
many	NA	TRBV27	TRBJ2-7	CASSLKAAYEQYF	TGTGCCAGCAGTTTAAAAGCAGCCTACGAGCAGTACTTC
many	NA	TRBV28	TRBJ1-5	CASSLVYQPQHF	TGTGCCAGCAGTTTAGTCTATCAGCCCCAGCATTTT